One sample yielded the 16 T cell receptor beta chains listed below, sequenced in a study of blood T cell repertoires in COVID-19 (dated by TCRdb to 2020 to 2022). Library preparation used the immunoSEQ multiplex PCR assay. The clones in this table, taken by TCRdb from immuneACCESS, are in-frame only. Not every clone is retained; where verified, under half of the shortfall comes from an unresolved V gene, and the cause of the rest is unknown. The sample table holds tens of thousands of clones, of which 88% were seen once. 4.5% to 5% of the sample is in the top ten clones. Sequenced: peripheral blood. These TCRs come from a human donor in a cohort sampled during active COVID-19.

The chain links TRBV15 to TRBJ2-1; 7 bases map to TRBD2. The germline V gene encodes CDR1 LNHNV and CDR2 YYDKDF (reference sequence). V gave up 1 base and J gave up 9 bases; unmatched junction bases: 3. This CDR3 has 13 residues. The CDR3 region is CATSRGGLTEQFF. CDR3 in DNA: TGTGCCACCAGCAGAGGGGGACTAACTGAGCAGTTCTTC.

The chain combines TRBV6-1 with TRBJ2-2; 12 bases fit TRBD2. The CDR3 covers 17 residues. The germline gives CDR1 MNHNS, CDR2 SASEGT. Unmatched junction bases numbered 8, after V lost 4 bases and J lost 5 bases. CDR3 sequence reads: CASSAYGLAGRTGELFF. The DNA of the CDR3 is TGTGCCAGCAGTGCATACGGACTAGCGGGGAGAACCGGGGAGCTGTTTTTT.

This clone showed up just once. J is TRBJ2-7 and V is TRBV5-1; TRBD1 agrees at 11 bases. CDR1 is SGHRS and CDR2 is YFSETQ in the germline V gene. J gave up 12 bases and V 3 bases, and 14 bases lay outside the gene matches. This CDR3 contains 15 residues. Here the CDR3 reads CASSSWTGGAPKVYF. In DNA, the CDR3 is TGCGCCAGCAGCTCCTGGACAGGGGGCGCCCCGAAAGTGTACTTC.

The gene calls are TRBV7-2 and TRBJ2-7, with 8 nucleotides matching TRBD2. Germline CDR1 is SGHTA and CDR2 is FQGNSA. The ends lost 5 bases at V and 5 bases at J; junction bases unmatched: 11. The CDR3 is 15 residues long. Here the CDR3 DNA reads TGTGCCAGCAGCGTTAGCGGGGCACGTAGGAACGAGCAGTACTTC. Its protein is CASSVSGARRNEQYF.

V usage is TRBV28 and J usage is TRBJ2-7, with a tentative D call TRBD1 (5 bases). The germline V and J ends were trimmed by 1 base and 7 bases, with 8 bases remaining between them. Germline values: CDR1 MDHEN, CDR2 SYDVKM. CDR3 size: 12 residues. CDR3 DNA sequence: TGTGCCAGCAGTTTATCTACAGGAGAGCAGTACTTC. Translating it yields CASSLSTGEQYF.

This chain links TRBV6-4 with TRBJ2-4; 7 nucleotides agree with TRBD1. The J segment lost 10 bases and the V segment lost 4 bases, leaving 4 bases of the junction unmatched. The CDR3 is 12 amino acids. CDR1 MRHNA and CDR2 SNTAGT come from the germline V gene. The CDR3 loop reads CASSGGTEIQYF. The CDR3 DNA reads as TGTGCCAGCAGTGGGGGGACAGAAATTCAGTACTTC.

The chain combines TRBV9 with TRBJ1-4, with D tentatively TRBD1 (5 bases). The CDR3 is 16 residues long. Germline CDR1 SGDLS, CDR2 YYNGEE. The V end was cut by 0 bases, the J end by 8 bases, with 17 bases between. The DNA for the CDR3 is TGTGCCAGCAGCGTAGAAGGCCTCGGGGGTCGGGAAAAACTGTTTTTT. It encodes CASSVEGLGGREKLFF. Full variable domain (missing parts from reference TRBV9 and TRBJ1-4): DSGVTQTPKHLITATGQRVTLRCSPRSGDLSVYWYQQSLDQGLQFLIQYYNGEERAKGNILERFSAQQFPDLHSELNLSSLELGDSALYFCASSVEGLGGREKLFFGSGTQLSVL.

This chain connects TRBV6-5 to TRBJ1-3, with unresolved D. Trimming pared 7 bases from V and 0 bases from J, leaving 13 bases between. The CDR3 has 15 residues. Germline CDR1 MNHEY, CDR2 SVGAGI. The CDR3 region is CASTTRRISGNTIYF. Here the CDR3 DNA reads TGTGCCAGCACCACTAGACGGATCTCTGGAAACACCATATATTTT.

The V gene is TRBV25-1, the J gene TRBJ2-5, with D perhaps matching TRBD1 (5 bases). In germline, CDR1 is MGHDK, CDR2 SYGVNS. V was trimmed by 1 base and J by 4 bases, leaving 10 bases between them. CDR3 length: 14 residues. CDR3 sequence reads: CASSESRASETQYF. The CDR3 nucleotides read TGTGCCAGCAGTGAATCCAGGGCGTCAGAGACCCAGTACTTC.

The chain carries TRBV5-5 and TRBJ2-7, with TRBD1 identical over 9 bases. The V gene end was trimmed by 1 base and the J gene end by 1 base; junction bases not matched to a gene: 6. CDR1 is SGHKS, CDR2 YYEKEE, per germline (reference sequence). The CDR3 runs 16 residues. The CDR3: CASSLRGTGSSYEQYF. CDR3 DNA: TGTGCCAGCAGCTTGCGCGGGACAGGGTCGTCCTACGAGCAGTACTTC.

The rearrangement links TRBV3-1 (or the pseudogene TRBV3-2) to TRBJ2-3; maybe TRBD2 (7 bases). Looked up from germline, CDR1 is LGHDT and CDR2 is YNNKEL (reference sequence). With 3 bases removed from V and 4 bases from J, the gap between germline ends came to 14 bases. The CDR3 sequence is 15 residues long. The DNA of the CDR3 is TGTGCCAGCAGCCAGGGGGGGCAGGGGTCAGATACGCAGTATTTT. Protein product: CASSQGGQGSDTQYF.

This rearrangement joins TRBV18 to TRBJ1-1; 7 bases line up with TRBD1. V lost 0 bases to trimming and J lost 5 bases; unmatched junction nucleotides: 9. The CDR3 is made up of 16 amino acids. Germline V gene sequence: CDR1 KGHSH, CDR2 LQKENI. In nucleotides, the CDR3 is TGTGCCAGCTCACCACCGGCGGCAGGGGGGCGGACTGAAGCTTTCTTT. It translates to CASSPPAAGGRTEAFF.

This rearrangement joins TRBV19 to TRBJ1-1; 8 bases map to TRBD1. The length of the CDR3 is 13 residues. Germline V gene sequence: CDR1 LNHDA, CDR2 SQIVND (reference sequence). With V trimmed by 8 bases and J by 2 bases, 4 bases remained unmatched. The CDR3 nucleotides read TGTGCCAGTGCGGACAGGGCCAACACTGAAGCTTTCTTT. Its translation: CASADRANTEAFF.

This clone has a handful of counts. The chain couples TRBV7-9 to TRBJ1-5; D is unresolved. Germline CDR1 and CDR2: SEHNR and FQNEAQ (reference sequence). The CDR3 extends over 13 amino acids. The ends were cut back, 7 bases at V and 2 bases at J, with 9 bases in the middle. CDR3 in amino acids: CASTLGGNQPQHF. The CDR3 region has the DNA TGTGCCAGCACCCTCGGGGGCAATCAGCCCCAGCATTTT.

V and J are TRBV7-9 and TRBJ2-3, with D possibly being TRBD2 (6 bases). V was clipped by 5 bases and J by 0 bases, with 12 bases between them. CDR3 length: 15 residues. Germline CDR1 and CDR2: SEHNR and FQNEAQ (reference sequence). Written as DNA, the CDR3 is TGTGCCAGCAGCCAAAGAGGGACTAGCACAGATACGCAGTATTTT. Its protein product is CASSQRGTSTDTQYF.

The chain couples TRBV5-1 to TRBJ2-7; 7 bases are a match to TRBD2. CDR3 length: 16 residues. Germline V gene data show CDR1 as SGHRS and CDR2 as YFSETQ. V shed 0 bases, J shed 2 bases, and the junction held 8 bases outside the gene matches. CDR3 DNA sequence: TGCGCCAGCAGCTTGGTTGGGAGCGGGAAGGCCTACGAGCAGTACTTC. Amino acids: CASSLVGSGKAYEQYF.